These 18 T cell receptor beta chains were sequenced from one sample in a study of spatial heterogeneity in lung cancer (dated by TCRdb to about 2019). The time point label of this sample denotes: blood at routine non-recurrence follow-up after resection. Receptor libraries were prepared by 5' RACE. For sequencing, a NextSeq 500 was employed. The public sequencing data were trimmed at Q25 with fastp and processed into clonotypes with MiXCR by TCRdb, which kept only in-frame beta chains. One record per CDR3 amino acid sequence lists the most common genes and DNA. The sample has about 94,000 distinct CDR3 sequences on record, around 19% of them singletons. The ten top clones hold 21% of the sample. The starting material was PBMCs, obtained at follow-up. Receptors were obtained from a male donor with early-stage non-small cell lung cancer.

The gene calls are TRBV10-3 and TRBJ1-2, with 9 nucleotides matching TRBD1. The CDR3 totals 16 residues. CDR1 ENHRY and CDR2 SYGVKD come from the germline V gene. Trimming took 6 bases from V and 2 from J; bases not matched to a gene: 10. CDR3 loop: CAIRGRQGENNYGYTF. CDR3 nucleotides: TGTGCCATCAGGGGTAGACAGGGGGAGAACAACTATGGCTACACCTTC.

This rearrangement joins TRBV20-1 to TRBJ2-5; D may be TRBD1 (6 bases). The V and J ends lost 3 bases and 3 bases respectively, with 8 bases between them. Germline V gene lookup returns CDR1 DFQATT and CDR2 SNEGSKA (reference sequence). This CDR3 is built from 12 residues. The CDR3 loop is CSASQGKETQYF. Here the CDR3 DNA reads TGCAGTGCTAGTCAGGGGAAAGAGACCCAGTACTTC.

This clonotype was detected a few times. The chain joins TRBV7-6 to TRBJ2-7, with 11 nucleotides matching TRBD1. The V segment lost 5 bases and the J segment 4 bases; nucleotides outside the gene matches: 7. This CDR3 has 15 residues. The germline V gene encodes CDR1 SGHVS and CDR2 FNYEAQ. This chain's CDR3 is CASSPRGQGAYEQYF. In DNA, the CDR3 is TGTGCCAGCAGCCCCCGAGGACAGGGGGCTTACGAGCAGTACTTC.

V is TRBV9 and J is TRBJ2-2, with D perhaps matching TRBD2 (5 bases). V was trimmed by 4 bases and J by 5 bases, leaving 15 bases between them. The CDR3 runs 15 residues. Germline lookup yields CDR1 SGDLS and CDR2 YYNGEE. This CDR3 is CASSKEGAGTGELFF. CDR3 in DNA: TGTGCCAGCAGCAAAGAGGGCGCTGGAACCGGGGAGCTGTTTTTT.

In this sample, this clonotype turned up a few times. This sequence joins TRBV20-1 and TRBJ2-1, with TRBD1 matching 11 bases. Trimming cost V 4 bases and J 1 base; bases outside gene matches: 3. The CDR3 length is 15 residues. Germline V gene lookup returns CDR1 DFQATT and CDR2 SNEGSKA (reference sequence). The chain's CDR3 is CSATGTGGSYNEQFF. CDR3 bases: TGCAGTGCTACAGGGACAGGGGGTTCCTACAATGAGCAGTTCTTC.

This clonotype came up a few times. The chain employs TRBV6-6 and TRBJ1-5; a possible D gene is TRBD1 (5 bases). This CDR3 has 12 residues. V was pared by 8 bases and J by 2 bases, with 7 bases between. Germline CDR1 is MNHNY and CDR2 is SVGAGI (reference sequence). CDR3 amino acids: CASRGGNQPQHF. The CDR3 coding sequence is TGTGCCAGCCGAGGGGGCAATCAGCCCCAGCATTTT.

This clonotype was seen repeatedly, ten times or more. The V and J genes are TRBV18 and TRBJ1-2, with D unclear. Trimming took 3 bases from V and 2 from J, leaving 4 bases between them. The CDR3 consists of 12 residues. Germline CDR1 reads KGHSH; CDR2 reads LQKENI. The CDR3 nucleotides are TGTGCCAGCTCACCGGACAACTATGGCTACACCTTC. Residues: CASSPDNYGYTF.

This chain joins TRBV3-1 and TRBJ1-1; 8 bases agree with TRBD1. The CDR3 extends over 19 amino acids. V gave up 0 bases and J gave up 5 bases; unmatched junction bases: 17. Germline CDR1 and CDR2: LGHDT and YNNKEL (reference sequence). The CDR3 nucleotides read TGTGCCAGCAGCCAAGACCGCGAAACAGGGGGAAGATTCGTAACTGAAGCTTTCTTT. It encodes CASSQDRETGGRFVTEAFF.

This clonotype was seen a few times. The chain joins TRBV19 to TRBJ1-1; 9 bases agree with TRBD1. The germline V gene encodes CDR1 LNHDA and CDR2 SQIVND (reference sequence). CDR3 length: 13 amino acids. Trimming took 7 bases from V and 5 from J; bases not matched to a gene: 5. Here the CDR3 reads CASKWTGETEAFF. Written as DNA, the CDR3 is TGTGCCAGTAAGTGGACAGGGGAAACTGAAGCTTTCTTT.

V usage is TRBV6-5 and J usage is TRBJ2-2, with D possibly matching TRBD2 (6 bases). V lost 2 bases, J lost 6 bases, and 13 bases lay in between. CDR1 is MNHEY, CDR2 SVGAGI, per germline. The CDR3 loop spans 15 amino acids. CDR3 sequence reads: CASSYGWDSPGELFF. The DNA of the CDR3 is TGTGCCAGCAGTTACGGGTGGGACTCCCCCGGGGAGCTGTTTTTT.

This clonotype was counted only a few times. The chain combines TRBV29-1 with TRBJ2-1; D gene uncertain. Per germline, CDR1 SQVTM and CDR2 ANQGSEA. The CDR3 contains 15 residues. Trimming stripped 4 bases from V and 0 bases from J, with 13 bases between. The CDR3 here is CSVGARPSSYNEQFF. CDR3 in DNA: TGCAGCGTTGGTGCCAGGCCGAGCTCCTACAATGAGCAGTTCTTC.

J is TRBJ2-4 and V is TRBV19, with 7 nucleotides matching TRBD2. The junction had 11 bases not matched to a gene; V was cut back by 6 bases and J by 9 bases. CDR3 length: 14 amino acids. Looked up from germline, CDR1 is LNHDA and CDR2 is SQIVND (reference sequence). The DNA for the CDR3 is TGTGCCAGTAGGAGTTGGGAGGGGAGTACCATTCAGTACTTC. Translating it yields CASRSWEGSTIQYF.

The table lists this clonotype with many counts. V gene TRBV20-1 combines with J gene TRBJ2-5, with 10 nucleotides matching TRBD1. The CDR3 extends over 17 amino acids. Trimming took 1 base from V and 2 from J; bases not matched to a gene: 10. CDR1 is DFQATT, CDR2 SNEGSKA, per germline (reference sequence). CDR3 loop: CSARALPGQGFQETQYF. Written as DNA, the CDR3 is TGCAGTGCTAGAGCGCTACCGGGACAGGGGTTTCAAGAGACCCAGTACTTC.

The chain recombines TRBV7-2 with TRBJ2-3, with TRBD2 identical over 14 bases. Germline loops: CDR1 SGHTA, CDR2 FQGNSA. J lost 2 bases, V lost 5 bases, and 12 bases had no gene match. This CDR3 has 19 residues. The CDR3 is CASSHTGLAGGKVTDTQYF. The CDR3 region has the DNA TGTGCCAGCAGCCACACAGGACTAGCGGGGGGCAAAGTCACAGATACGCAGTATTTT.

This clonotype occurred a few times. The chain recombines TRBV10-3 with TRBJ2-1; D is unresolved. The germline V and J ends were trimmed by 0 bases and 7 bases, with 13 bases remaining between them. CDR3 length: 15 amino acids. Germline CDR1 ENHRY, CDR2 SYGVKD. The CDR3 bases are TGTGCCATCAGTGAGTCGAGTAACACGGCGAATGAGCAGTTCTTC. Amino acids: CAISESSNTANEQFF.

The chain couples TRBV20-1 to TRBJ2-3; no clear D gene. Germline V gene data show CDR1 as DFQATT and CDR2 as SNEGSKA (reference sequence). The V end was cut by 0 bases, the J end by 6 bases, with 10 bases between. The CDR3 spans 13 residues. CDR3 sequence (DNA): TGCAGTGCTAGAGATCTGTTTGAGGATACGCAGTATTTT. It yields the protein CSARDLFEDTQYF.

This chain links TRBV6-5 with TRBJ2-2; D may be TRBD1 (6 bases). The germline gives CDR1 MNHEY, CDR2 SVGAGI. The CDR3 has 15 amino acids. The germline V and J ends were trimmed by 10 bases and 1 base, with 16 bases remaining between them. The CDR3 nucleotides read TGTGCCACCAACGCACAGGGTCTGAACACCGGGGAGCTGTTTTTT. It encodes CATNAQGLNTGELFF.

This clonotype was detected ten times or more. This sequence joins TRBV7-2 and TRBJ2-2; TRBD2 aligns across 10 bases. V lost 6 bases, J lost 5 bases, and 9 bases stayed unmatched. CDR1 SGHTA and CDR2 FQGNSA come from the germline V gene. The CDR3 loop spans 16 amino acids. CDR3 region: CASRLSGGAGTGELFF. In nucleotides, the CDR3 is TGTGCCAGCAGATTAAGCGGGGGGGCCGGTACCGGGGAGCTGTTTTTT.